This TCR beta chain was sequenced for a study of cytomegalovirus exposure and HLA in healthy donors. Study at large: Earlier, 150 million to 200 million T cells were analyzed, and fewer than 120 million unique TCR beta sequences were found among them. Findings and caveats of the study: Presence/absence analyses treated sequencing depth as roughly uniform across donors.

After removal of 3 bases from V and 0 bases from J, the junction contained 13 bases not matched to a gene. The CDR3 spans 19 residues. The germline V gene encodes CDR1 LNHDA and CDR2 SQIVND (reference sequence). As regards this clone: The antigen remains undetermined.

Primers: 60 Vbeta forward and 13 Jbeta reverse. Profiling relied on immunoSEQ multiplex PCR, and the TCRdb table lists in-frame clones only, not all of them. There are around 150,000 clones in the sample; nearly 80% occur only once, and roughly 9% lies in the top ten. Material for sequencing was PBMCs. The chain employs TRBV19 and TRBJ2-1, with 8 bases identical to TRBD1. This clonotype was sampled from a man between 18 and 35 years old in good health and CMV-seropositive. The chain's CDR3 is CASSILFRGRPFSYNEQFF. The DNA of the CDR3 is TGTGCCAGTAGTATTTTATTCAGGGGGCGGCCATTCTCCTACAATGAGCAGTTCTTC.